This T cell receptor beta chain was recorded in a study of blood T cell repertoires in COVID-19 (dated by TCRdb to the early 2020s). Background on the whole study: Samples covering the acute and convalescent phases of COVID-19 were provided by collaborators in the United States, Italy and Spain. The material from the prospective study consisted of cDNA or gDNA derived from T cells, B-cell-depleted T cells, or PBMCs. Deeply sampled blood TCRbeta repertoires from subjects exposed to, actively infected with, or recovered from COVID-19 were included in the dataset. A freely available public database, intended as a resource for researchers studying the immune response to SARS-CoV-2, is where the repertoires were released. The samples were drawn from two sources: the first 160 participants of the ongoing ImmuneRACE study, and 1,000 to 1,500 subjects contributed by 6 global collaborators. Nearly every sample came with metadata listing a de-identified subject ID, COVID-19 status, age in years and sex. Where available, HLA class I and class II types were taken from metadata supplied by the sample provider and were not determined by assay-based typing. Here is what the overall study found, with its caveats: Clinical and demographic metadata were provided uncurated, with the amount varying by source and participant.

The junction shows trimming of 5 bases on V and 6 bases on J, plus 14 bases between the germline ends. The CDR3 runs 13 amino acids, cysteine and phenylalanine included. The read is trimmed to its CDR3 DNA, 39 bases read in frame from base 1. Another Seattle source contributed samples from volunteer blood donors who had recovered from COVID-19. Each collaborating institution followed its own protocols to collect whole blood in K2EDTA tubes. For TCRbeta analysis, collaborators shipped samples in one of three forms: frozen whole blood, isolated PBMCs, or DNA extracted from either of those sample types. In regard to this clone: Its binding antigen is unknown. No base-level quality is on record; no much larger clone is a single base apart.

The immunoSEQ Assay, a bias-controlled multiplex PCR, was used to amplify TCRbeta CDR3 regions from genomic DNA. The authors processed their data as follows. Within the assay, amplification of reference gene primers was used to estimate how many nucleated cells each sample contained. To quantify the absolute abundance of each unique TCRbeta CDR3 rearrangement, sequence reads were collapsed and filtered. For each sample, productive Simpson clonality was calculated as the square root of Simpson's diversity index across productive rearrangements. TCRdb mirrors the immuneACCESS table, restricted to in-frame sequences. Some clones are absent from its copies; in checked studies, under half trace to an unresolved V gene, and the reason for the others is unknown. That table furnishes V, J and clone size, whereas the DNA furnished D and trimming. The sample table shows 250,000 to 300,000 clones, and approximately 87% are seen once. The ten largest clones capture roughly 4.6% of the sample.

The specimen was peripheral blood. The TCR comes from a man in his fifties or sixties who had recovered from COVID-19. The V and J segments used are TRBV12-3 or TRBV12-4 and TRBJ2-7, with TRBD2 as a weak D call on 6 bases. Read as DNA, the sequence is TGTGCCAGCAGTCCAGGGACTCCTAGCGAGCAGTACTTC. Translation gives CASSPGTPSEQYF.